This T cell receptor beta chain was captured by sequencing in a study of cytomegalovirus exposure and HLA in healthy donors. The PCR had 60 Vbeta and 13 Jbeta primers. The table came from immunoSEQ multiplex PCR; TCRdb's copy has only in-frame clones and leaves some out. The table shows about 120,000 clones, with approximately 79% occurring only once. Comments on this clone: The antigen is undetermined.

The CDR3 contains 16 residues. The V gene lost 2 bases and the J gene lost 7 bases, with 20 bases spanning the gap. Germline-derived CDR1 and CDR2 are MDHEN and SYDVKM. Notes on the study in general: HLA alleles were associated with some 17,000 TCR beta sequences in a later analysis at 0.05 false discovery rate. Looking again later, the authors saw that most CMV-associated TCR beta chains seemed HLA-restricted. Across donors, most TCRs were seen rarely, yet some public ones were widespread. It was reported that the classifier diagnosed cytomegalovirus status with high specificity and sensitivity in both the original and validation cohorts.

Sequenced sample: PBMCs. The clonotype was recovered from a man aged 30 to 39 in good health and CMV-seronegative. V and J are TRBV28 and TRBJ1-1; D ambiguous. The CDR3, as DNA: TGTGCCAGCAGTTTAGAGGAGGTCGGATCGGCGGATGAAGCTTTCTTT. Encoded protein: CASSLEEVGSADEAFF.